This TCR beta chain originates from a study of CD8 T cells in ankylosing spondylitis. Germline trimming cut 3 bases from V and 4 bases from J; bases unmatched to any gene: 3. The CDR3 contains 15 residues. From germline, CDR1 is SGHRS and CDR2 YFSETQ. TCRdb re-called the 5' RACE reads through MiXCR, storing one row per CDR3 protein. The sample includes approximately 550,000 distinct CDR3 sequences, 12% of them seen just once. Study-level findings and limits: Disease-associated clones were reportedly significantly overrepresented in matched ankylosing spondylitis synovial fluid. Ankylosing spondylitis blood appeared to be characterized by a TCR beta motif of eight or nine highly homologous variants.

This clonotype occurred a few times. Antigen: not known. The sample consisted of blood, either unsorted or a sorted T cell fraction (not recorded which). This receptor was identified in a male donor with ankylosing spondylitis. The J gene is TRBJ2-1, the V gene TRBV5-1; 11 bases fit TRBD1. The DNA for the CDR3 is TGCGCCAGCAGCTATGGACAGGGGGCTTACAATGAGCAGTTCTTC. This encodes CASSYGQGAYNEQFF.